This T cell receptor beta chain stems from a study of cytomegalovirus exposure and HLA in healthy donors. Study results and limitations: Donors were assumed by presence/absence analyses to have roughly uniform sequencing depth. Association of a missense DCLRE1C variant with TCR beta V- and J-gene trimming was reported in a later analysis. There were some public TCRs occurring in many donors, but most TCR sequences were rare.

Points on this clone: Antigen: not known.

The germline CDR1 and CDR2 sequences are MNHNS and SASEGT. The CDR3 totals 16 residues. V was cut by 3 bases and J by 2 bases, with 16 bases left in between. 60 Vbeta and 13 Jbeta primers were used in PCR. The table came from immunoSEQ multiplex PCR; TCRdb's copy has only in-frame clones and leaves some out. The sample shows 250,000 to 350,000 clones, 70% to 90% of them seen only once. The TCR sequence derives from a man in his forties in good health and CMV-seropositive. The sequenced sample was PBMCs. The gene calls are TRBV6-1 and TRBJ2-5; a weak D match, TRBD1 (6 bases). CDR3 residues: CASSDLGQTPQETQYF. CDR3 nucleotides: TGTGCCAGCAGTGACCTTGGACAGACCCCTCAAGAGACCCAGTACTTC.